This TCR beta chain was found in a study of identical twins (dated by TCRdb to about 2016). For the study in its entirety: To test whether fetal clonotypes persist, this study deep-sequenced TCR alpha and beta repertoires from monozygotic twins, from unrelated adults of various ages, and from cord blood. To rule out contamination, replicate twin experiments were performed at different times with different library preparation protocols.

The library was prepared using 5' RACE. The instrument given in TCRdb is Illumina HiSeq 2000. A universal primer binding site was introduced by template switching, and a unique molecular identifier was present in the final cDNA, enabling accurate counting of TCR cDNA molecules. Specific primers in the conserved constant-segment region were used to synthesize first-strand cDNA for the TCR alpha and beta chains. To control for contamination, every cDNA library was double barcoded, receiving both a SMART-Mk sample barcode and Illumina barcodes. TruSeq adapter sequences along with Illumina sample barcodes were introduced in two successive PCR steps. The Illumina HiSeq platform was used with custom primers to sequence TCR alpha and beta cDNA libraries. The paper's processing steps were these. Unique molecular identifiers were extracted from raw reads with MiGEC, and CDR3 positions were determined with MiXCR. For each individual, recombination models were inferred using an EM algorithm with the repgenHMM and IGoR tools. The tcR package in R was used for shared clonotype analysis, with sharing normalized by the product of cloneset sizes. To study raw recombination free of thymic and clonal selection effects, out-of-frame nonproductive sequences were analyzed. The public reads were reanalyzed by TCRdb: fastp trimming at Q25, MiXCR alignment, in-frame beta chains only. Each record represents a unique CDR3 protein, reported with the most common genes and DNA among its rows. The V and J calls here are based on TCRdb, not the publication. A total of roughly 770,000 distinct CDR3 sequences appear in this sample, roughly 18% of them only once. Of the sample, 10% to 15% falls within the top ten clones.

As to this clonotype: It lacks a known antigen. Base-call qualities are not available, and no considerably larger clone is one nucleotide away.

General findings and caveats noted by the study authors: Out-of-frame TCR alpha sequences shared between twins showed an excess of low generation-probability sequences compared with coincidental sharing between unrelated individuals. In monozygotic twins, out-of-frame TCR alpha sharing was systematically underestimated by recombination models, although the models agreed with sharing between unrelated individuals. Zero-insertion analyses could be partly confounded by invariant T cells such as MAIT and iNKT, though diverse VJ usage argued against such confounding for most clonotypes. Conclusions relied on cross-sectional statistical analysis, since the same donors could not be followed over many years. Excess twin sharing in beta out-of-frame sequences was weaker because fewer shared sequences lowered the signal-to-noise ratio. Fewer insertions were carried by abundant cord blood beta clonotypes, a similar but weaker trend appeared in young adult naive repertoires, and no such trend appeared in memory repertoires.

From the germline V gene, CDR1 is SGHDT and CDR2 is YYEEEE. The CDR3 holds 16 amino acids from the cysteine to the phenylalanine. Just the 48-base CDR3 DNA is kept, in frame starting at base 1. V is pruned by 2 bases and J by 3 bases, leaving 7 bases of the junction without a gene match. All donors were healthy Caucasians. The twin cohort comprised three pairs of female monozygotic twins, all aged about 18 to 29 years. RNA for TCR libraries was isolated from peripheral blood mononuclear cells. The sample was also reused in another study, on T cells expressing NK-cell markers. The second study, in turn, reports: TCR beta-chain repertoires were profiled in sorted CD3+CD56+NKG2C+, CD3+CD56+NKG2C- and CD3+CD56-NKG2C+ T-cell subsets from about 8 donors. Of the eight sequenced donors, seven were found to be HCMV-seropositive and one was found to be HCMV-seronegative. In several experiments an anti-gammadeltaTCR antibody was added to restrict sorting to alphabetaTCR-expressing T cells. In six donors, the dominant CD3+CD56+NKG2C+ clonotypes ranked among the top 10 CD8+ clonotypes, making up roughly 1.0-7.5% of CD8+ T cells. Those dominant clonotypes were again the most abundant among CD3+CD56-NKG2C+ cells in several donors, at about 25-60.1%. Whether the expanded NKG2C-expressing T cell clones were specific for HCMV antigens remained unclear. All eight donors whose samples were sequenced were randomly selected healthy volunteers, three of them men and five women. HCMV-specific IgG was detected in serum with a commercial ELISA kit to determine HCMV serostatus. For roughly 6 donors, bulk peripheral blood T-cell repertoires were also sequenced from unsorted PBMC. MIGEC was used to demultiplex reads and group the reads by UMI, and MiTCR was used to assemble and quantify clonotypes. To exclude erroneous sequences, any TCR cDNA sequence not supported by at least two reads was discarded. The tcR package was used for downstream repertoire analysis, and clonotypes were matched across fractions by CDR3 nucleotide sequence plus V segment. Antigen specificity was annotated against VDJdb with VDJmatch, allowing one amino acid substitution in CDR3.

Material for sequencing was PBMCs. The sequence is built from TRBV5-6 and TRBJ2-3; 9 bases in the middle match TRBD1. This TCR came from a woman aged 18-29 years in good health. The nucleotide sequence reads as follows: TGTGCCAGCAGCTTCCCCCGGGACAGGGCGACAGATACGCAGTATTTT. The translation is CASSFPRDRATDTQYF.